This T cell receptor (beta chain) is drawn from a study of identifying expanded T cells in peripheral blood. Assay: immunoSEQ multiplex PCR; the TCRdb copy retains only in-frame clones and omits some. The sample carries approximately 120,000 clones, about 88% recorded once. Germline V lookup: CDR1 SGHTA, CDR2 FQGTGA. V lost 4 bases and J lost 5, with 15 bases in between. The CDR3 runs 14 residues. The sample was blood. The chain recombines TRBV7-3 with TRBJ2-7, with D perhaps matching TRBD1 (7 bases). The clonotype originates from a person aged 18 to 70 in good health. CDR3: CASSSRQGGNEQYF. CDR3 in DNA: TGTGCCAGCAGCTCCCGACAGGGCGGGAACGAGCAGTACTTC.